A selection of T cell receptor beta chains follows, all from one sample in a study of somatic mutations in cytotoxic T cells in rheumatoid arthritis. Data came from immunoSEQ multiplex PCR; TCRdb stores just in-frame clones and leaves some out. The table includes around 19,000 clones, around 81% detected once. Material: CD8+ T cells sorted from blood. The source is an adult with rheumatoid arthritis. Each CDR3 is given with its conserved first and last residue. The D gene is left open where the match is weak. Only part of the rows carry a size: once, few, many, or a class if the clone is expanded.

J,V,D,size,DNA,CDR3
TRBJ2-1,TRBV5-5,-,-,TGTGCCAGCAGCCAGGACAGAAACTACAATGAGCAGTTCTTC,CASSQDRNYNEQFF
TRBJ1-1,TRBV5-8,-,-,TGTGCCAGCAGCCTTCGGTCGGCTAAGGCGGACACTGAAGCTTTCTTT,CASSLRSAKADTEAFF
TRBJ1-1,TRBV6-4,TRBD1,-,TGTGCCAGCAGTGAGACAGGGTTGACTGAAGCTTTCTTT,CASSETGLTEAFF
TRBJ1-1,TRBV5-1,-,-,TGCGCCAGCAGTAGCGGGGGTTTGGACGGGGTACTATCGGCTTTCTTT,CASSSGGLDGVLSAFF
TRBJ1-4,TRBV7-2,-,-,TGTGCCAGCAGCGACCTAGGGGAGGTAGATGAAAAACTGTTTTTT,CASSDLGEVDEKLFF
TRBJ1-2,TRBV19,-,-,TGTGCCAGTAGTACAGGAGAGGGCTACACCTTC,CASSTGEGYTF
TRBJ1-4,TRBV9,-,-,TGTGCCAGCAGCGTAAGGGGGATGGGGGAGGAGGAAAAACTGTTTTTT,CASSVRGMGEEEKLFF
TRBJ2-2,TRBV5-1,-,-,TGCGCCAGCAGCTTGTTACCCGGTGGCGGGATCACCGGGGAGCTGTTTTTT,CASSLLPGGGITGELFF
TRBJ2-7,TRBV9,-,-,TGTGCCAGCAGCGCAGGGGGGAGGACGGCCCGCTACGAGCAGTACTTC,CASSAGGRTARYEQYF
TRBJ2-7,TRBV11-1,TRBD1,few,TGTGCCAGCAGCCCGGGACAGGGGGCGGCCTACGAGCAGTACTTC,CASSPGQGAAYEQYF
TRBJ2-3,TRBV4-1,TRBD2,-,TGCGCCAGCAGCGTACTAGCGGGGGCCACAGATACGCAGTATTTT,CASSVLAGATDTQYF
TRBJ2-4,TRBV25-1,-,-,TGTGCCAGCAGTGACGGCAGGGTGAACAAAAACATTCAGTACTTC,CASSDGRVNKNIQYF
TRBJ1-3,TRBV7-9,-,medium-sized,TGTGCCAGCAGCTTAGTACAAAGCTCTGGAAACACCATATATTTT,CASSLVQSSGNTIYF
TRBJ1-2,TRBV5-4,-,-,TGTGCCAGCAGCTCCCTCGGGGCTGAAAGCTATGGCTACACCTTC,CASSSLGAESYGYTF
TRBJ2-1,TRBV19,-,-,TGTGCCAGTAGTCCGACCTCGGACGGATACAATGAGCAGTTCTTC,CASSPTSDGYNEQFF
TRBJ2-5,TRBV18,TRBD2,-,TGTGCCAGCTCACTCCTGGGAGGGGCCGGAGAGACCCAGTACTTC,CASSLLGGAGETQYF
TRBJ2-7,TRBV19,-,-,TGTGCCAGTAAGGCGGAATGGGGAGCCTACGAGCAGTACTTC,CASKAEWGAYEQYF
TRBJ2-5,TRBV28,-,-,TGTGCCAGCAGTTTTCCGGGACCAGACAAAGAGACCCAGTACTTC,CASSFPGPDKETQYF
TRBJ1-5,TRBV5-5,-,-,TGTGCCAGCAGCCCTCTCGGGGATAGCAATCAGCCCCAGCATTTT,CASSPLGDSNQPQHF
TRBJ2-1,TRBV4-1,-,-,TGCGCCAGCAGCCAAGAAGCCCGGGATGAGCAGTTCTTC,CASSQEARDEQFF
TRBJ1-1,TRBV7-9,-,once,TGTGCCAGCGGCATCGCTGAAGCTTTCTTT,CASGIAEAFF
TRBJ1-1,TRBV7-8,TRBD1,-,TGTGCCAGCAGCACAACTACAGGGGTGGGTGAAGCTTTCTTT,CASSTTTGVGEAFF